The clone carrying this T cell receptor beta chain came up a few times. Antigen unknown. Bead-separated CD4+, CD4+CD8+, CD57+ or CD56+ fractions, or PBMC, were used. Measured with immunoSEQ multiplex PCR; TCRdb has only the in-frame clones, and not every one. Of fewer than 6,000 clones in the sample, roughly 80% were seen once. This sample was taken from a study of STAT5B mutations in CD4+ large granular lymphocyte leukemia. Study conclusions and caveats: Of heterogeneous patient samples, only six or seven CD4-sorted ones were compared for clonality. No patients shared main leukemic clonotypes, though roughly 25% appeared at low frequency elsewhere.

With 6 bases clipped from V and 0 bases from J, the junction kept 7 bases outside the gene matches. Germline V gene lookup returns CDR1 SQVTM and CDR2 ANQGSEA. The CDR3 runs 14 residues. Sequencing was carried out using PBMCs. This TCR was sampled from a man at least 80 years old with CD4+ T-cell large granular lymphocyte leukemia. The chain joins TRBV29-1 to TRBJ1-1; 7 bases are shared with TRBD1. The CDR3 region has the DNA TGCAGCGTGAGACAGGGTAGGGTGAACACTGAAGCTTTCTTT. Amino acid sequence: CSVRQGRVNTEAFF.